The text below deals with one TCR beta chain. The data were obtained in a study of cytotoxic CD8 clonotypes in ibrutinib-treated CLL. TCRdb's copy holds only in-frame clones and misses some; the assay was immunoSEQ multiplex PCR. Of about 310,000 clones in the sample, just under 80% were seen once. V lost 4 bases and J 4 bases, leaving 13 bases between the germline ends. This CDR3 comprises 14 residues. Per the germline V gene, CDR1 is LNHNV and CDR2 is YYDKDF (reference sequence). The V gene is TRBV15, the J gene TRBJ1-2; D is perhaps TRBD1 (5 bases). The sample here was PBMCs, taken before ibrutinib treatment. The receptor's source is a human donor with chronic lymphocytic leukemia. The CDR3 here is CATSTGGTVYGYTF. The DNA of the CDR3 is TGTGCCACCAGCACCGGAGGGACTGTCTATGGCTACACCTTC.